One and the same sample provided the 17 T cell receptor beta chains below, sequenced in a study of T cell repertoires in cytomegalovirus infection. TCRdb reprocessed the reads via MiXCR and lists one record per CDR3 protein. The data show 200,000 to 250,000 distinct CDR3 sequences, with roughly 20% seen just once and about 20% held by the top ten. The sample comprised CD8+ T cells from PBMCs. All receptors come from a human donor in good health (CMV status not recorded). Some clones in this sample may be carry-over from other donors' samples.

This clonotype was picked up many times. The chain recombines TRBV13 with TRBJ1-1, with TRBD1 as a possible D gene (5 bases). The CDR3 is 13 amino acids. The V and J ends lost 5 bases and 8 bases respectively, with 15 bases between them. Looked up from germline, CDR1 is PRHDT and CDR2 is FYEKMQ (reference sequence). The chain's CDR3 is CASSPRDSLEAFF. Here the CDR3 DNA reads TGTGCCAGCAGCCCCCGCGACAGTCTGGAAGCTTTCTTT.

This clonotype was seen more than once but under ten times. This chain uses TRBV15 with TRBJ2-1, with TRBD1 matching 8 bases. Germline V gene data show CDR1 as LNHNV and CDR2 as YYDKDF (reference sequence). Trimming took 3 bases from V and 7 from J; bases not matched to a gene: 8. CDR3 size: 15 residues. The CDR3 is CATSRAGTGTNEQFF. DNA for the CDR3: TGTGCCACCAGCAGGGCCGGGACAGGCACGAATGAGCAGTTCTTC.

The gene calls are TRBV29-1 and TRBJ1-2, with D tentatively TRBD1 (5 bases). V lost 6 bases and J 3 bases, leaving 11 bases between the germline ends. Germline V gives CDR1 SQVTM, CDR2 ANQGSEA. This CDR3 contains 12 residues. The CDR3 sequence is CSVRGTYYGYTF. The CDR3 region has the DNA TGCAGCGTGAGGGGAACGTACTATGGCTACACCTTC.

As regards this clonotype: One junction end disagrees with the germline gene, perhaps due to a read error. The rearrangement links TRBV5-6 to TRBJ2-1; D is uncertain. The CDR3 consists of 14 residues. The germline V gene has CDR1 SGHDT and CDR2 YYEEEE. The DNA of the CDR3 is TGTGTCAGCAGCTTTAAGGGTTCCTACAATGAGCAGTTCTTC. As protein: CVSSFKGSYNEQFF.

This clonotype was seen a few times. The rearrangement links TRBV20-1 to TRBJ2-1; TRBD2 matches 9 bases. Trimming removed 4 bases from V and 5 bases from J; junction bases left unmatched: 9. Per the germline V gene, CDR1 is DFQATT and CDR2 is SNEGSKA (reference sequence). The CDR3 extends over 15 amino acids. CDR3 loop: CSATWAGGIDNEQFF. The CDR3 nucleotides are TGCAGTGCTACATGGGCGGGGGGGATCGACAATGAGCAGTTCTTC.

This clonotype was seen a handful of times. V and J are TRBV4-1 and TRBJ2-7; possible D gene TRBD1, 5 bases. V lost 4 bases and J lost 2, with 12 bases in between. CDR1 is MGHRA and CDR2 is YSYEKL in the germline V gene. The CDR3 contains 14 residues. DNA of the CDR3: TGCGCCAGCAGCCTCCGACAGTTGCCCTACGAGCAGTACTTC. Translated, it gives CASSLRQLPYEQYF.

In this sample, this clonotype turned up a few times. This chain uses TRBV6-8 with TRBJ2-7, with no clear D. The CDR3 consists of 12 residues. Between the trimmed V and J ends, which lost 5 bases and 4 bases, there was a span of 9 bases. Germline CDR1 is MNHGY and CDR2 is SAAAGT. In nucleotides, the CDR3 is TGTGCCAGCAGTGCCACCGGGTACGAGCAGTACTTC. Its translation is CASSATGYEQYF.

This rearrangement joins TRBV11-2 to TRBJ2-1; 7 bases line up with TRBD2. V shed 5 bases and J 4 bases; nucleotides not matched to a gene: 8. In germline, CDR1 is SGHAT, CDR2 FQNNGV. The CDR3 sequence is 15 residues long. Written as DNA, the CDR3 is TGTGCCAGCAGCAAACTTAGCGGGCGATACAATGAGCAGTTCTTC. Protein product: CASSKLSGRYNEQFF.

This clonotype was detected only a few times. As DNA, the CDR3 is TGTGCCAGCAGTTTATGGCAGGTGGTCACCTATGGCTACACCTTC. The encoded protein is CASSLWQVVTYGYTF. The chain links TRBV28 to TRBJ1-2; D is uncertain. V gave up 0 bases and J gave up 4 bases, with 12 bases separating them. Germline CDR1 and CDR2: MDHEN and SYDVKM. The CDR3 is 15 amino acids.

This clonotype was counted a few times. The chain is built from TRBV20-1 and TRBJ2-1, with 9 bases fitting TRBD2. The CDR3 spans 15 residues. Germline V lookup: CDR1 DFQATT, CDR2 SNEGSKA (reference sequence). Unmatched junction bases numbered 5, after V lost 2 bases and J lost 3 bases. The DNA of the CDR3 is TGCAGTGCTAGAAACAGCGGGGGGCTCTACAATGAGCAGTTCTTC. It specifies CSARNSGGLYNEQFF.

The chain uses TRBV6-5 and TRBJ2-7, with 14 bases identical to TRBD2. The CDR3 contains 16 residues. CDR1 is MNHEY, CDR2 SVGAGI, per germline. The V and J ends lost 0 bases and 3 bases, in that order; junction bases with no gene match: 1. This CDR3 is CASSYSGTSGGYEQYF. The CDR3 DNA follows: TGTGCCAGCAGTTACTCGGGGACTAGCGGGGGCTACGAGCAGTACTTC.

This clonotype was counted many times. The rearrangement uses TRBV29-1 and TRBJ2-1; 12 bases are shared with TRBD1. In germline, CDR1 is SQVTM, CDR2 ANQGSEA. The CDR3 totals 14 residues. The V and J ends lost 0 bases and 9 bases, in that order; junction bases with no gene match: 3. The CDR3 sequence is CSVEEGTGGLEQFF. The CDR3 coding sequence is TGCAGCGTTGAAGAAGGGACAGGGGGCCTTGAGCAGTTCTTC.

The chain uses TRBV12-5 and TRBJ2-1; a possible D gene is TRBD2 (5 bases). Germline V gene sequence: CDR1 LGHNT, CDR2 FRNRAP. Trimming cost V 4 bases and J 6 bases, with 10 bases left between them. The CDR3 has 13 amino acids. The DNA for the CDR3 is TGTGCTAGTGGTTGGGAGAGGGCCAATGAGCAGTTCTTC. Residues: CASGWERANEQFF.

There are many counts of this clonotype. This chain joins TRBV7-9 and TRBJ2-2; D is possibly TRBD1 or TRBD2 (7 bases each). Germline CDR1 is SEHNR and CDR2 is FQNEAQ (reference sequence). Between the trimmed V and J ends, which lost 8 bases and 0 bases, there was a span of 10 bases. The CDR3 totals 14 residues. The CDR3 DNA reads as TGTGCCAGCCAGGGGGGGACGAACACCGGGGAGCTGTTTTTT. Translating it yields CASQGGTNTGELFF. Variable domain in full (rest from reference TRBV7-9 and TRBJ2-2): DTGVSQNPRHKITKRGQNVTFRCDPISEHNRLYWYRQTLGQGPEFLTYFQNEAQLEKSRLLSDRFSAERPKGSFSTLEIQRTEQGDSAMYLCASQGGTNTGELFFGEGSRLTVL.

Turning to this clonotype: Sequence at one end of the junction differs from germline and may be a read error. The chain recombines TRBV2 with TRBJ1-2; D perhaps matches TRBD1 (5 bases). From germline, CDR1 is SNHLY and CDR2 FYNNEI. The CDR3 totals 13 residues. In DNA form, the CDR3 reads TGTGCCAGCAGAGAAGGGGCAGGGAATGGCTACACCTTC. Translation gives CASREGAGNGYTF.

This clonotype was detected only a few times. The chain recombines TRBV19 with TRBJ2-1, with no clear D. Per germline, CDR1 LNHDA and CDR2 SQIVND (reference sequence). The ends were cut back, 7 bases at V and 0 bases at J, with 16 bases in the middle. This CDR3 comprises 16 residues. The DNA for the CDR3 is TGTGCCAGTACCCCCTTCGGCGGACGCTCCTACAATGAGCAGTTCTTC. Its translation: CASTPFGGRSYNEQFF.

This clonotype appeared a few times. The chain couples TRBV2 to TRBJ2-1, with 9 positions matching TRBD2. The CDR3 sequence is 15 residues long. In germline, CDR1 is SNHLY, CDR2 FYNNEI. Germline trimming cut 1 base from V and 8 bases from J; bases unmatched to any gene: 6. The DNA for the CDR3 is TGTGCCAGCAGTGAAGGGTTAGCGGGGGTCCATGAGCAGTTCTTC. It codes for CASSEGLAGVHEQFF. Looking up the rest from reference TRBV2 and TRBJ2-1 gives the full variable domain: EPEVTQTPSHQVTQMGQEVILRCVPISNHLYFYWYRQILGQKVEFLVSFYNNEISEKSEIFDDQFSVERPDGSNFTLKIRSTKLEDSAMYFCASSEGLAGVHEQFFGPGTRLTVL.